This T cell receptor (beta chain) was obtained from a study of T cell responses to AZD1222 COVID-19 vaccine. Study outcomes and limitations: White British donors predominated, females outnumbered males, and clonal diversity was possibly underestimated. The peak T cell response came first, and repertoires were sampled only after it. Variant regions that are unmutated are reportedly the target of nearly half of spike-specific TCRs.

Comment on this clone: Its target is not known.

Samples with a second dose at about 4 or about 12 weeks were pooled together. The data were produced by immunoSEQ multiplex PCR, yet TCRdb's version contains in-frame clones alone and is incomplete. The data show roughly 70,000 clones, 80% to 90% seen once. The CDR3 contains 13 residues. V was clipped by 3 bases and J by 8 bases, with 12 bases between them. The V call is TRBV12-3 or TRBV12-4, the J call TRBJ2-3; D unresolved. Sequences were derived from peripheral blood, sampled 28 days after the second AZD1222 dose. The source of this sequence is an adult who received the AZD1222 COVID-19 vaccine. CDR3 nucleotides: TGTGCCAGCAGTTTTCACTCCCAAGGTACGCAGTATTTT. The encoded protein is CASSFHSQGTQYF.